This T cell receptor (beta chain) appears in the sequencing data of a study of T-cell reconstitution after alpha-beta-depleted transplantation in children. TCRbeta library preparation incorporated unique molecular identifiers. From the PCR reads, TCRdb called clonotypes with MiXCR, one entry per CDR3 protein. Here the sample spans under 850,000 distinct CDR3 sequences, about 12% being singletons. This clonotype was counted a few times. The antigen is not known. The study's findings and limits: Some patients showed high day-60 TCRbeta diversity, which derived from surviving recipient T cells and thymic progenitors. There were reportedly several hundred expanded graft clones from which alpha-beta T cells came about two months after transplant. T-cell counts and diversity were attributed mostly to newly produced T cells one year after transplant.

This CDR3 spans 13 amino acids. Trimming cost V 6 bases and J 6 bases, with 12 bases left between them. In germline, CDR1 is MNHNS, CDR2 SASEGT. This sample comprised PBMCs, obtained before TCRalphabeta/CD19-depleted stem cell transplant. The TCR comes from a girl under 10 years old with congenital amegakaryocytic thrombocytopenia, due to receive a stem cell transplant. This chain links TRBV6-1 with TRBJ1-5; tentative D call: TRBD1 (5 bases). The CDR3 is CASRRGSGQPQHF. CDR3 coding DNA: TGTGCCAGCAGGAGGGGATCCGGTCAGCCCCAGCATTTT.